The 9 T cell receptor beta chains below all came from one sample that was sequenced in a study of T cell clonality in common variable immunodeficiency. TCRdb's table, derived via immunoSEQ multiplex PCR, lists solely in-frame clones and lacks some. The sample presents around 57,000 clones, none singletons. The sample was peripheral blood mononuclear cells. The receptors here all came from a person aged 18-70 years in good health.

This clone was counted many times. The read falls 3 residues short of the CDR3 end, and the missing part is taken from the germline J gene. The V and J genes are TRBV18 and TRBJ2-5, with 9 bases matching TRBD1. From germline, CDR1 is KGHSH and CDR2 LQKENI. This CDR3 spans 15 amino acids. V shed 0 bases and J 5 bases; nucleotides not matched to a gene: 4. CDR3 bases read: TGTGCCAGCTCACCACCGACAGGGGGTGACGAGACC. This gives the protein CASSPPTGGDET. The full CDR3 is CASSPPTGGDETQYF.

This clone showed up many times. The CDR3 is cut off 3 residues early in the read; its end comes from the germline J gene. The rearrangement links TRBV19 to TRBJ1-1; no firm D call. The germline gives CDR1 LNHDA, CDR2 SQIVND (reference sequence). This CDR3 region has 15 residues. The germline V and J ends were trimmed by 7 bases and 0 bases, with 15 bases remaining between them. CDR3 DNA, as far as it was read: TGTGCCAGTACATTCGGCAGGTCGTTGAACACTGAA. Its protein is CASTFGRSLNTE. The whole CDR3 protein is CASTFGRSLNTEAFF.

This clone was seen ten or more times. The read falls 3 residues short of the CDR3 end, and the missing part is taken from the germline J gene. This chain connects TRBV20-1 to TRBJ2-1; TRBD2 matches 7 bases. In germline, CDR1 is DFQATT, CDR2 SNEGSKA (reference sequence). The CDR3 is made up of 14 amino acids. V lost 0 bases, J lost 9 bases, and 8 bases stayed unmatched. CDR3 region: CSARDAAGVSEQFF. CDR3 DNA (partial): TGCAGTGCTAGAGATGCGGCGGGAGTTAGTGAG.

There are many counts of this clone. The CDR3 region is CASSPDTEAFF. The DNA read from the CDR3 is TGTGCCAGCAGCCCAGACACTGAA. The chain couples TRBV7-2 to TRBJ1-1; no firm D call. The CDR3 extends 3 residues past the end of the read, so its final part is completed from the germline J gene. The germline V and J ends were trimmed by 5 bases and 3 bases, with 4 bases remaining between them. Germline loops: CDR1 SGHTA, CDR2 FQGNSA. This CDR3 is 11 amino acids long. Full variable domain (rest looked up from reference TRBV7-2 and TRBJ1-1): GAGVSQSPSNKVTEKGKDVELRCDPISGHTALYWYRQSLGQGLEFLIYFQGNSAPDKSGLPSDRFSAERTGGSVSTLTIQRTQQEDSAVYLCASSPDTEAFFGQGTRLTVV.

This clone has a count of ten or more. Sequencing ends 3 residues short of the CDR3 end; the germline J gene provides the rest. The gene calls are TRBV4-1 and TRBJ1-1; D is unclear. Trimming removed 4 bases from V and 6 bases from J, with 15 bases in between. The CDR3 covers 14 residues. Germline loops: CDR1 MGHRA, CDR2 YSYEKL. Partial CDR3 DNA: TGCGCCAGCAGCCCCCTCGAGGGTACCCCTGAA. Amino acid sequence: CASSPLEGTPE. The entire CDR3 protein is CASSPLEGTPEAFF.

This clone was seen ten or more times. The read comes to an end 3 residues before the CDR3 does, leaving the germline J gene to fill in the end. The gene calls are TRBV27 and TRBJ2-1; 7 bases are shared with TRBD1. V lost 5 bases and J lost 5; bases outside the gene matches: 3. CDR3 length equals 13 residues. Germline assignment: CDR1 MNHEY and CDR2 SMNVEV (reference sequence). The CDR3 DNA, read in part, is TGTGCCAGCAGTCATAGGGGGCACAATGAG. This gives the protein CASSHRGHNE. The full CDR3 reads CASSHRGHNEQFF.

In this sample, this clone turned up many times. CDR3 loop: CASSPWLGQGGSNEQFF. CDR3 bases read: TGTGCCAGCAGCCCGTGGTTGGGGCAGGGAGGGTCCAATGAG. The rearrangement joins TRBV4-2 to TRBJ2-1; 7 positions match TRBD2. The read falls 3 residues short of the CDR3 end, and the missing part is taken from the germline J gene. The CDR3 length is 17 residues. Trimming removed 4 bases from V and 6 bases from J; junction bases left unmatched: 15. Germline assignment: CDR1 LGHNA and CDR2 YNFKEQ.

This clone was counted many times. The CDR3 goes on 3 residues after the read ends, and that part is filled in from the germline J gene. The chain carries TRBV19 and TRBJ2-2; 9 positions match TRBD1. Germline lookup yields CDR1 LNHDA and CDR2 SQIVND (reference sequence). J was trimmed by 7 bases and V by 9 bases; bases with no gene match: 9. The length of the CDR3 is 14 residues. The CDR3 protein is CASTLDRGGGELFF. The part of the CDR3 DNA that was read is TGTGCCAGCACTTTGGACAGGGGCGGCGGGGAG.

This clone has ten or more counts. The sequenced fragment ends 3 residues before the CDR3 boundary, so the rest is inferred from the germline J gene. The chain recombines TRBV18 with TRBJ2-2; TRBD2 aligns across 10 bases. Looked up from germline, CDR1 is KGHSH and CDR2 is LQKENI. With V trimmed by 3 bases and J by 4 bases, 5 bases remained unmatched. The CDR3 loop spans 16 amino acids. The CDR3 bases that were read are TGTGCCAGCTCACCCCAACTAGCGGGACCCACCGGGGAG. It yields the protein CASSPQLAGPTGE. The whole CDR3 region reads CASSPQLAGPTGELFF.